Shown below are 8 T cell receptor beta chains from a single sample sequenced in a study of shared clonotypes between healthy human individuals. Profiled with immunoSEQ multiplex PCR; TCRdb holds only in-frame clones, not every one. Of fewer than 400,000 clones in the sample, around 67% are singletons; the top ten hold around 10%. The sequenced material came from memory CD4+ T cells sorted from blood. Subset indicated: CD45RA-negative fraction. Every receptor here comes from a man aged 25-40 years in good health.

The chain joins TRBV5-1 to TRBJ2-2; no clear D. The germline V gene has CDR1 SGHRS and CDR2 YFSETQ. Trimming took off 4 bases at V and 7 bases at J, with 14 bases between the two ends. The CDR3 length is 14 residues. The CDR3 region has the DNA TGCGCCAGCAGCCCGGTAGCTATCCGCGGGGAGCTGTTTTTT. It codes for CASSPVAIRGELFF.

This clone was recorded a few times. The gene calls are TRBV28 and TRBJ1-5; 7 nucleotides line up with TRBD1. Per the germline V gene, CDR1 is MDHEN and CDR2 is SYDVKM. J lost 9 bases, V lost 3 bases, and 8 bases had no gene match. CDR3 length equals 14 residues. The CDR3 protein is CASSFQGDGRPQHF. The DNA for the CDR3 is TGTGCCAGCAGTTTTCAGGGGGATGGGAGGCCCCAGCATTTT.

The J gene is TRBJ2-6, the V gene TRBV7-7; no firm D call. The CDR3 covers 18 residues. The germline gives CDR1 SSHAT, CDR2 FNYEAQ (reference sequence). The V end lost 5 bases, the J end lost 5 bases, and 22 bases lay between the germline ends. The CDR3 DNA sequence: TGTGCCAGCAGCCCAGAGTATATGCCACAAAGTCGGGCCAACGTCCTGACTTTC. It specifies CASSPEYMPQSRANVLTF.

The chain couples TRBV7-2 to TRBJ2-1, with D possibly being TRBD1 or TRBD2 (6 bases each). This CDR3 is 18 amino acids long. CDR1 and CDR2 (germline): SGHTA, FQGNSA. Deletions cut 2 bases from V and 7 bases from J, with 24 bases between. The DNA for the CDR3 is TGTGCCAGCAGCTTAACCCCACCGCGGGACACGCGGTGGAATGAGCAGTTCTTC. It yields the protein CASSLTPPRDTRWNEQFF. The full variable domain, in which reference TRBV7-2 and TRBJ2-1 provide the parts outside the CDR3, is GAGVSQSPSNKVTEKGKDVELRCDPISGHTALYWYRQSLGQGLEFLIYFQGNSAPDKSGLPSDRFSAERTGGSVSTLTIQRTQQEDSAVYLCASSLTPPRDTRWNEQFFGPGTRLTVL.

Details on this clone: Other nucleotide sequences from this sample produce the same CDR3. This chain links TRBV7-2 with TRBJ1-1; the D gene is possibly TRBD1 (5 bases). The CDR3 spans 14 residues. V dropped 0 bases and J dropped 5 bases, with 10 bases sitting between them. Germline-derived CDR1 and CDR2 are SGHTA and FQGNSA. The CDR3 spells CASSLAAQGTEAFF. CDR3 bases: TGTGCCAGCAGCTTAGCGGCTCAGGGAACTGAAGCTTTCTTT.

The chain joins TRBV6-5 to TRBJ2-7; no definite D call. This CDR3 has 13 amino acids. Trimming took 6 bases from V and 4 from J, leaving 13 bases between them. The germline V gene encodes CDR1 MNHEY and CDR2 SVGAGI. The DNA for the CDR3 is TGTGCCAGCAGCCCCCCGAATCAGTACGAGCAGTACTTC. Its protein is CASSPPNQYEQYF.

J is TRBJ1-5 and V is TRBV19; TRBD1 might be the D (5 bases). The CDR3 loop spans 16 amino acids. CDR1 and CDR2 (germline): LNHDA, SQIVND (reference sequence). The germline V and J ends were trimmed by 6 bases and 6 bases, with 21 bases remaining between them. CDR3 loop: CASRSRGGSSFQPQHF. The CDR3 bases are TGTGCCAGTAGATCTAGGGGAGGGTCATCTTTTCAGCCCCAGCATTTT.

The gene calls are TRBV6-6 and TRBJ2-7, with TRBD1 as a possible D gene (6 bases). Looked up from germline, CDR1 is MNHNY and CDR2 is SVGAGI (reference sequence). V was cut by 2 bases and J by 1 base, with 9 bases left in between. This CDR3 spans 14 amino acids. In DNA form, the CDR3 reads TGTGCCAGCAGTTACGGACAGAATTCCTACGAGCAGTACTTC. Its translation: CASSYGQNSYEQYF.